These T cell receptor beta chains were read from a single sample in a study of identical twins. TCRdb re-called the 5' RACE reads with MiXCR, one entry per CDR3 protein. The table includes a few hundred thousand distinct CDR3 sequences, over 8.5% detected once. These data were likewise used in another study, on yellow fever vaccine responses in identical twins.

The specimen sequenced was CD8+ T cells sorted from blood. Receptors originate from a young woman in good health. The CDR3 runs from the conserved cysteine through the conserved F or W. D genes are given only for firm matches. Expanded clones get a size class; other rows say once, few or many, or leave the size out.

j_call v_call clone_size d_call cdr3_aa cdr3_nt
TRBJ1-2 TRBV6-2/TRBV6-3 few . CASSRPLKIPTNYGYTF TGTGCCAGCAGCCGACCCTTGAAAATCCCGACTAACTATGGCTACACCTTC
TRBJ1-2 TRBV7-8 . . CASSLALGGAGYGYTF TGTGCCAGCAGCTTAGCGCTGGGCGGGGCGGGCTATGGCTACACCTTC
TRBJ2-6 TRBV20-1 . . CSARDALAGANVLTF TGCAGTGCTAGAGATGCGCTAGCTGGGGCCAACGTCCTGACTTTC
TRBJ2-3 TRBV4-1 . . CASSDQGPGGYTDTQYF TGCGCCAGCAGCGACCAGGGGCCCGGGGGTTACACAGATACGCAGTATTTT
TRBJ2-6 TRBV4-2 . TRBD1 CASSQDLAGGWGANVLTF TGTGCCAGCAGCCAAGATCTGGCAGGGGGATGGGGGGCCAACGTCCTGACTTTC
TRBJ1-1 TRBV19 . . CASSMGGENEAFF TGTGCCAGTAGTATGGGAGGGGAGAATGAAGCTTTCTTT
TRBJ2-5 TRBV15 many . CATSRGGVLETQYF TGTGCCACCAGCAGAGGAGGCGTTCTGGAGACCCAGTACTTC
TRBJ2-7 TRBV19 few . CASSIGQDYEQYF TGTGCCAGTAGTATTGGGCAGGACTACGAGCAGTACTTC
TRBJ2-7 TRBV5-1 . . CASSFLGPTDHEQYF TGCGCCAGCAGCTTTTTGGGACCCACCGACCACGAGCAGTACTTC
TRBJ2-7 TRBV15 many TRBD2 CATSRTGTTLYEQYF TGTGCCACCAGCAGAACCGGGACTACACTCTACGAGCAGTACTTC
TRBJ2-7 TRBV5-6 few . CASSPGPTSGQYF TGTGCCAGCAGTCCTGGACCAACTTCGGGGCAGTACTTC
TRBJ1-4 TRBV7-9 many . CASSLGGLGFANEKLFF TGTGCCAGCAGCTTAGGCGGGTTAGGTTTCGCTAATGAAAAACTGTTTTTT
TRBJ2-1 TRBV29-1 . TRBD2 CSVIPSLAGAYNEQFF TGCAGCGTGATCCCTTCCCTAGCGGGGGCCTACAATGAGCAGTTCTTC
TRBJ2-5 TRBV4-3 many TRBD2 CASSPSSPGGPQETQYF TGCGCCAGCAGCCCCTCCTCTCCGGGAGGGCCCCAAGAGACCCAGTACTTC
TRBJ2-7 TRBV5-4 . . CASSLQLEGYEQYF TGTGCCAGCAGCTTGCAACTAGAGGGATACGAGCAGTACTTC
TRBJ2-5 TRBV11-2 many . CASSSNTGAIGTQYF TGTGCCAGCAGTTCAAATACAGGCGCAATTGGGACCCAGTACTTC
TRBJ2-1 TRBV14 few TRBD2 CASSQVLSGGASNEQFF TGTGCCAGCAGCCAAGTCCTTAGCGGGGGGGCTTCCAATGAGCAGTTCTTC
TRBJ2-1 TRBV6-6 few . CATGASYNEQFF TGTGCCACGGGGGCCTCCTACAATGAGCAGTTCTTC
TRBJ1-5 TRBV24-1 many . CATSDFRDQPQHF TGTGCCACCAGTGATTTTCGGGATCAGCCCCAGCATTTT
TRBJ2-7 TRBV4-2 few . CASSHPRDFYEQYF TGTGCCAGCAGCCATCCCCGGGACTTCTACGAGCAGTACTTC
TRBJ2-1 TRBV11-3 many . CASSEGDEQFF TGTGCCAGCAGCGAGGGCGATGAGCAGTTCTTC
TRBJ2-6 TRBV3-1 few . CASSPQTGGNNVLTF TGTGCCAGCAGCCCCCAAACAGGCGGAAACAACGTCCTGACTTTC
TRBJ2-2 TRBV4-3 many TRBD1 CASSQEPGQGTTGELFF TGCGCCAGCAGCCAAGAGCCGGGACAGGGGACCACCGGGGAGCTGTTTTTT
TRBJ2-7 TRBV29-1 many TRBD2 CSVLAGSYSYEQYF TGCAGCGTTCTAGCGGGGTCCTACTCCTACGAGCAGTACTTC
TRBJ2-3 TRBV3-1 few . CASSQVGNRADTQYF TGTGCCAGCAGCCAAGTGGGCAACAGGGCAGATACGCAGTATTTT
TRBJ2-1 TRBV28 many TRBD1 CASSFRQGPYNEQFF TGTGCCAGCAGTTTTCGACAGGGTCCTTACAATGAGCAGTTCTTC
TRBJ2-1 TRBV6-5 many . CASSSPPPHTNNEQFF TGTGCCAGCAGTTCACCACCCCCGCATACCAACAATGAGCAGTTCTTC
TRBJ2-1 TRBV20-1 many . CSARDLDLDYNEQFF TGCAGTGCTAGAGACCTGGATTTGGACTACAATGAGCAGTTCTTC
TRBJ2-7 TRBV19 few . CASGTEYEQYF TGTGCCAGTGGGACGGAGTACGAGCAGTACTTC
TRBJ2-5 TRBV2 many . CASADTVKTQYF TGTGCCAGCGCAGATACAGTAAAGACCCAGTACTTC
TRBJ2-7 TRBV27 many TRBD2 CASSWGAIAGGLYEQYF TGTGCCAGCAGTTGGGGGGCGATAGCGGGAGGGCTGTACGAGCAGTACTTC
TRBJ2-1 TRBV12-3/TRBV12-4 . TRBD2 CASSPTGLALRNEQFF TGTGCCAGCAGCCCGACGGGACTAGCGCTACGGAATGAGCAGTTCTTC
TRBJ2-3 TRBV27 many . CATSNTDTQYF TGTGCCACCTCAAACACAGATACGCAGTATTTT
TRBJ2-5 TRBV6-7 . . CASSYSGTRAETQYF TGTGCCAGCAGTTACTCCGGGACGCGGGCGGAGACCCAGTACTTC
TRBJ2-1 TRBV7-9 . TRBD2 CASLVAGGPFSYNEQFF TGTGCCAGCCTTGTTGCGGGAGGGCCGTTCTCCTACAATGAGCAGTTCTTC
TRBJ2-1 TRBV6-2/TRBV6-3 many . CASSSLHAVSNEQFF TGTGCCAGCAGTTCCCTCCACGCGGTTAGTAATGAGCAGTTCTTC
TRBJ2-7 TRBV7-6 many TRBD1 CASSRRQGSYEQYF TGTGCCAGCAGCAGACGACAGGGGTCCTACGAGCAGTACTTC
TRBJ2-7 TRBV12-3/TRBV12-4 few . CASSFSGTGSYEQYF TGTGCCAGCAGTTTTTCCGGGACGGGCTCCTACGAGCAGTACTTC
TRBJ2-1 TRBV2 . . CASPSRLRGYNEQFF TGTGCCAGCCCGTCACGGCTAAGGGGGTACAATGAGCAGTTCTTC
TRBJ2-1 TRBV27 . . CASSPLRGDEQFF TGTGCCAGCAGTCCGCTCAGGGGGGATGAGCAGTTCTTC
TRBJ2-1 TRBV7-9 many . CASSLVGTGPGVFF TGTGCCAGCAGCTTAGTGGGGACGGGTCCCGGGGTGTTCTTC
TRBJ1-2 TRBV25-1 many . CASSELGTTYGYTF TGTGCCAGCAGTGAATTGGGGACAACTTATGGCTACACCTTC
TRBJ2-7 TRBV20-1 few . CSARDRVSFAYYEQYF TGCAGTGCTAGAGATCGCGTTAGCTTCGCCTACTACGAGCAGTACTTC
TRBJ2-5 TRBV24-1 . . CATSDLERPETQYF TGTGCCACCAGTGATTTAGAGCGCCCCGAGACCCAGTACTTC
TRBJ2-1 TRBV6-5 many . CASSYSISAGLNEQFF TGTGCCAGCAGTTACTCGATATCGGCTGGGCTAAATGAGCAGTTCTTC
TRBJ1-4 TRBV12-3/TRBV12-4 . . CASSFFPPGREKLFF TGTGCCAGCAGTTTTTTCCCCCCGGGGAGGGAAAAACTGTTTTTT
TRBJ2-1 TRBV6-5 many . CASSYVGNEQFF TGTGCCAGCAGTTATGTAGGGAATGAGCAGTTCTTC
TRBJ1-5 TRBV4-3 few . CASSPHGGSNQPQHF TGCGCCAGCAGCCCTCACGGGGGGAGCAATCAGCCCCAGCATTTT
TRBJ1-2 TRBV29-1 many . CSAHDGSYGYTF TGCAGCGCCCACGACGGCAGCTATGGCTACACCTTC
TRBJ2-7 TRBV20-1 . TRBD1 CSARDGGGQVTYEQYF TGCAGTGCTAGAGATGGAGGAGGACAGGTTACCTACGAGCAGTACTTC
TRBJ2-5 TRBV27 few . CASSLWNGQQETQYF TGTGCCAGCAGTTTATGGAACGGACAGCAAGAGACCCAGTACTTC
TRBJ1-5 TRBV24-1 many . CATSGEDGYNQPQHF TGTGCCACCAGTGGCGAGGACGGCTACAATCAGCCCCAGCATTTT
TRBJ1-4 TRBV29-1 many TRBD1 CSVELGTGSEKLFF TGCAGCGTTGAACTTGGGACAGGGAGTGAAAAACTGTTTTTT
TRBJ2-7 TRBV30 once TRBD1 CAWSTLGDRGIASYEQYF TGTGCCTGGTCGACCCTAGGGGACAGGGGTATTGCGTCCTACGAGCAGTACTTC
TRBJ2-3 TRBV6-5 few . CASSYSSGADKVPTDTQYF TGTGCCAGCAGTTACTCTTCTGGGGCCGACAAGGTCCCCACAGATACGCAGTATTTT
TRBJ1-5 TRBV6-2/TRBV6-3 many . CASSDQGNQPQHF TGTGCCAGCAGTGATCAGGGGAATCAGCCCCAGCATTTT
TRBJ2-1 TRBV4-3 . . CASSQDPYGTLRANEQFF TGCGCCAGCAGCCAAGATCCATACGGGACTCTGAGAGCCAATGAGCAGTTCTTC
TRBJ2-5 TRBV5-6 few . CASSFPQGGETQYF TGTGCCAGCAGCTTCCCACAGGGAGGAGAGACCCAGTACTTC
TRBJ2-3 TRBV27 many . CASSYYDETDTQYF TGTGCCAGCAGTTATTATGACGAGACAGATACGCAGTATTTT
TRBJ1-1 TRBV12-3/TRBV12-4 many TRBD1 CASSLRRTGGRNTEAFF TGTGCCAGCAGTTTAAGGCGGACAGGAGGTCGGAACACTGAAGCTTTCTTT